These T cell receptor beta chains were read from a single sample in a study of cytomegalovirus exposure and HLA in healthy donors. Measured with immunoSEQ multiplex PCR; TCRdb has only the in-frame clones, and not every one. The sample carries more than 110,000 clones, around 72% recorded once. The sequencing sample was made of PBMCs. These receptors were collected from a human donor in good health. Each CDR3 is given with its conserved first and last residue. The D gene is left open where the match is weak. A row's size may be missing; if present it is once, few, many or a size class.

CDR3aa,CDR3nt,j_gene,abundance,v_gene,d_gene
CASLEGFAADTQYF,TGTGCCAGCCTCGAGGGCTTTGCGGCAGATACGCAGTATTTT,TRBJ2-3,NA,TRBV6-1,NA
CASTRTTNTGELFF,TGTGCCAGTACTAGGACAACGAACACCGGGGAGCTGTTTTTT,TRBJ2-2,NA,TRBV19,NA
CASSLANLNTEAFF,TGTGCCAGCAGCCTAGCCAATCTGAACACTGAAGCTTTCTTT,TRBJ1-1,NA,TRBV27,NA
CASSSTGQFGIQYF,TGTGCCAGTAGTAGTACGGGACAGTTTGGGATTCAGTACTTC,TRBJ2-4,once,TRBV19,TRBD1
CASSYTGAFSYEQYF,TGTGCCAGCAGCTATACAGGGGCTTTTTCCTACGAGCAGTACTTC,TRBJ2-7,NA,TRBV11-2,TRBD1
CSVGREGRELFF,TGCAGCGTTGGACGGGAGGGTAGGGAGCTGTTTTTT,TRBJ2-2,few,TRBV29-1,TRBD2
CASSEAHSGATQYF,TGTGCCAGCAGTGAAGCGCACAGCGGGGCTACGCAGTATTTT,TRBJ2-3,NA,TRBV6-1,TRBD2
CASSRIGQGARNEQFF,TGTGCCAGCAGCCGAATTGGACAGGGGGCGAGGAATGAGCAGTTCTTC,TRBJ2-1,NA,TRBV7-8,TRBD1
CASSHWVVGTVDEQFF,TGTGCCAGCAGCCACTGGGTGGTCGGGACTGTGGATGAGCAGTTCTTC,TRBJ2-1,once,TRBV7-6,NA
CASSPDRQGEAFF,TGTGCCAGCAGCCCCGACAGACAAGGGGAAGCTTTCTTT,TRBJ1-1,NA,TRBV5-4,NA
CAISELAGEGETQYF,TGTGCCATCAGTGAATTAGCGGGGGAGGGTGAGACCCAGTACTTC,TRBJ2-5,NA,TRBV10-3,TRBD2
CASSLQGTISSTDTQYF,TGTGCCAGCAGTTTACAGGGGACAATTTCTAGCACAGATACGCAGTATTTT,TRBJ2-3,few,TRBV28,NA
CASSLDRDYEQYF,TGCGCCAGCAGCTTGGACAGAGACTACGAGCAGTACTTC,TRBJ2-7,NA,TRBV5-1,NA
CASSSTGNPYEQYF,TGTGCCAGCAGTTCGACAGGGAACCCCTACGAGCAGTACTTC,TRBJ2-7,NA,TRBV27,TRBD1
CASSSDRVGNQPQHF,TGTGCCAGCAGTTCGGACAGGGTGGGCAATCAGCCCCAGCATTTT,TRBJ1-5,NA,TRBV6-5,TRBD1
CASSKRRGPTKSGNTIYF,TGTGCCAGCAGCAAACGGCGGGGACCCACAAAGTCCGGAAACACCATATATTTT,TRBJ1-3,few,TRBV21-1,NA
CASSLDQEAQYF,TGCGCCAGCAGCTTGGACCAAGAGGCCCAGTACTTC,TRBJ2-5,NA,TRBV5-1,NA
CASSLVRTSDEFF,TGTGCCAGCAGCTTAGTCCGGACTAGCGACGAGTTCTTC,TRBJ2-1,NA,TRBV11-3,TRBD2
CASRRTEAFF,TGTGCCAGTAGGCGCACTGAAGCTTTCTTT,TRBJ1-1,NA,TRBV19,NA
CASSFYRGTYEQYF,TGTGCCAGCAGTTTCTACAGGGGGACCTACGAGCAGTACTTC,TRBJ2-7,NA,TRBV2,TRBD1
CAWTPRLAGGLEQYF,TGTGCCTGGACTCCCAGGCTAGCGGGAGGGCTAGAGCAGTACTTC,TRBJ2-7,NA,TRBV30,TRBD2
CASSKGTSGLTQETQYF,TGTGCCAGCAGTAAGGGGACTAGCGGACTCACCCAAGAGACCCAGTACTTC,TRBJ2-5,NA,TRBV27,TRBD2
CASSIAGSRYEQYF,TGTGCCAGTAGTATAGCAGGCAGCAGGTACGAGCAGTACTTC,TRBJ2-7,NA,TRBV19,NA
CASSLEGMGSEVDTQYF,TGTGCCAGCAGCTTAGAGGGGATGGGGAGCGAGGTAGATACGCAGTATTTT,TRBJ2-3,NA,TRBV11-3,NA
CASSQPVGSSYNEQFF,TGCGCCAGCAGCCAACCTGTTGGGAGCTCCTACAATGAGCAGTTCTTC,TRBJ2-1,NA,TRBV4-1,NA
CASSPGTGGYEQYF,TGTGCCAGTAGTCCGGGGACAGGGGGCTACGAGCAGTACTTC,TRBJ2-7,NA,TRBV19,TRBD1
CASSWLGNTEAFF,TGTGCCAGTAGTTGGCTAGGGAACACTGAAGCTTTCTTT,TRBJ1-1,NA,TRBV19,NA
CASSELGQLNTEAFF,TGTGCCAGCAGTGAATTGGGACAATTGAACACTGAAGCTTTCTTT,TRBJ1-1,NA,TRBV2,NA
CASDSGRGSYNEQFF,TGCGCCAGCGATAGCGGGAGAGGGTCCTACAATGAGCAGTTCTTC,TRBJ2-1,NA,TRBV5-1,TRBD2
CASSELGGLEAEAFF,TGTGCCAGCAGTGAATTGGGGGGGTTGGAGGCTGAAGCTTTCTTT,TRBJ1-1,NA,TRBV25-1,NA
CASWGTGNSPLHF,TGTGCCAGTTGGGGGACAGGCAATTCACCCCTCCACTTT,TRBJ1-6,NA,TRBV28,TRBD1
CASSLRLDYNEQFF,TGTGCCAGCAGCTTAAGACTAGATTACAATGAGCAGTTCTTC,TRBJ2-1,NA,TRBV7-3,NA
CASSRLAGRRGETQYF,TGTGCCAGCAGCCGACTAGCGGGGAGGAGGGGGGAGACCCAGTACTTC,TRBJ2-5,once,TRBV2,TRBD2
CASSVQVYSNQPQHF,TGTGCCAGCAGTGTACAGGTTTATAGCAATCAGCCCCAGCATTTT,TRBJ1-5,NA,TRBV28,NA
CASSEAKRNEQFF,TGCGCCAGCAGTGAGGCCAAGCGGAATGAGCAGTTCTTC,TRBJ2-1,NA,TRBV10-2,NA
CASTMDSVTDTQYF,TGTGCCAGCACCATGGACTCCGTCACAGATACGCAGTATTTT,TRBJ2-3,NA,TRBV7-8,NA
CSTSDSSYGYTF,TGCAGCACCTCGGACAGCAGCTATGGCTACACCTTC,TRBJ1-2,NA,TRBV29-1,NA
CASSLTGGLGQPQHF,TGTGCCAGCAGCTTGACAGGGGGCCTCGGACAGCCCCAGCATTTT,TRBJ1-5,once,TRBV7-8,TRBD1
CSVSDRGVEGYTF,TGCAGCGTTTCTGACAGGGGAGTGGAGGGCTACACCTTC,TRBJ1-2,few,TRBV29-1,TRBD1
CSVAMSWGQGSDNEQFF,TGCAGCGTTGCCATGTCGTGGGGACAGGGTTCCGACAATGAGCAGTTCTTC,TRBJ2-1,NA,TRBV29-1,TRBD1
CASSEDWWEGSSTDTQYF,TGTGCCAGCAGTGAAGATTGGTGGGAGGGATCTAGCACAGATACGCAGTATTTT,TRBJ2-3,NA,TRBV6-1,TRBD2
CASSTGTSGYNEQFF,TGTGCCAGCAGCACCGGGACTAGCGGTTACAATGAGCAGTTCTTC,TRBJ2-1,NA,TRBV6-1,TRBD2
CASSLEGLAGGETQYF,TGTGCCAGCAGCTTGGAGGGACTAGCGGGAGGGGAGACCCAGTACTTC,TRBJ2-5,NA,TRBV5-4,TRBD2
CASSPFSSGNTIYF,TGTGCCAGCAGCCCCTTTTCTTCTGGAAACACCATATATTTT,TRBJ1-3,NA,TRBV9,NA
CSVRLAGAGEQYF,TGCAGCGTGCGACTAGCGGGGGCGGGGGAGCAGTACTTC,TRBJ2-7,NA,TRBV29-1,TRBD2